This entry lists 18 T cell receptor beta chains sequenced from one sample in a study of blood T cells in healthy people across ages. Then a second PCR, running roughly 6 to 12 cycles, was carried out with a sample-barcoded 5' primer and a J-beta primer mix. TCRdb called the 5' RACE reads again in MiXCR, with one record for every CDR3 protein. This table has around 320,000 distinct CDR3 sequences, roughly 29% appearing once. The specimen was blood. These receptors all stem from a woman between 65 and 79 years old in good health.

The V gene is TRBV9, the J gene TRBJ2-3, with TRBD2 matching 12 bases. Germline assignment: CDR1 SGDLS and CDR2 YYNGEE. The CDR3 contains 17 residues. The V gene end was trimmed by 0 bases and the J gene end by 0 bases; junction bases not matched to a gene: 2. The CDR3 nucleotides read TGTGCCAGCAGCGTAGCAGGGACTAGCGGGAGCACAGATACGCAGTATTTT. Protein: CASSVAGTSGSTDTQYF. The full variable domain, rest sourced from reference TRBV9 and TRBJ2-3, is DSGVTQTPKHLITATGQRVTLRCSPRSGDLSVYWYQQSLDQGLQFLIQYYNGEERAKGNILERFSAQQFPDLHSELNLSSLELGDSALYFCASSVAGTSGSTDTQYFGPGTRLTVL.

This chain connects TRBV6-5 to TRBJ1-5; D might be TRBD1 (6 bases). The CDR3 is made up of 13 amino acids. Germline values: CDR1 MNHEY, CDR2 SVGAGI. Trimming removed 7 bases from V and 6 bases from J, with 13 bases in between. The CDR3 region is CASTSTGSQPQHF. The CDR3 region has the DNA TGTGCCAGCACCAGTACAGGGTCTCAGCCCCAGCATTTT.

The chain links TRBV29-1 to TRBJ1-1, with D perhaps TRBD1 (6 bases). Per the germline V gene, CDR1 is SQVTM and CDR2 is ANQGSEA. CDR3 length: 15 amino acids. Trimming removed 8 bases from V and 1 base from J, with 20 bases in between. The CDR3 DNA follows: TGCAGCACTAGGAGGGACACTTCCCCGAACACTGAAGCTTTCTTT. Translating gives CSTRRDTSPNTEAFF. Filled out from reference TRBV29-1 and TRBJ1-1, the complete variable domain reads SAVISQKPSRDICQRGTSLTIQCQVDSQVTMMFWYRQQPGQSLTLIATANQGSEATYESGFVIDKFPISRPNLTFSTLTVSNMSPEDSSIYLCSTRRDTSPNTEAFFGQGTRLTVV.

This sequence joins TRBV6-5 and TRBJ1-1, with 9 bases identical to TRBD1. CDR1 is MNHEY, CDR2 SVGAGI, per germline. CDR3 length: 12 residues. Trimming took 8 bases from V and 5 from J; bases not matched to a gene: 3. CDR3 sequence (DNA): TGTGCCAGCGGACAGGGGTCAACTGAAGCTTTCTTT. This codes for CASGQGSTEAFF.

V and J are TRBV6-2 or TRBV6-3 and TRBJ1-5; D gene ambiguous. The CDR3 length is 17 residues. The V gene's germline CDR1 is MNHEY and CDR2 SVGEGT. Trimming took 0 bases from V and 1 from J, leaving 13 bases between them. The CDR3 nucleotides are TGTGCCAGCAGTTACTCCCGGTCGGAAGTAAGCAATCAGCCCCAGCATTTT. This codes for CASSYSRSEVSNQPQHF.

This rearrangement joins TRBV7-2 to TRBJ2-7, with 9 nucleotides matching TRBD1. Germline CDR1 reads SGHTA; CDR2 reads FQGNSA. The trim removed 10 bases at V and 0 bases at J, leaving 4 bases unmatched. This CDR3 has 13 amino acids. The CDR3 coding sequence is TGTGCCACGCGACAGGGGGTCTCCTACGAGCAGTACTTC. This codes for CATRQGVSYEQYF. Full variable domain (rest looked up from reference TRBV7-2 and TRBJ2-7): GAGVSQSPSNKVTEKGKDVELRCDPISGHTALYWYRQSLGQGLEFLIYFQGNSAPDKSGLPSDRFSAERTGGSVSTLTIQRTQQEDSAVYLCATRQGVSYEQYFGPGTRLTVT.

V is TRBV27 and J is TRBJ1-6; D is uncertain. The CDR3 is 10 amino acids. V dropped 10 bases and J dropped 13 bases, with 11 bases sitting between them. Germline V gives CDR1 MNHEY, CDR2 SMNVEV (reference sequence). The CDR3 here is CATYLGPLHF. The CDR3 region has the DNA TGTGCCACCTATCTGGGCCCCCTCCACTTT.

V gene TRBV12-3 or TRBV12-4 combines with J gene TRBJ1-2; TRBD1 is a possible D gene (5 bases). V lost 5 bases, J lost 4 bases, and 11 bases lay in between. This CDR3 is built from 13 residues. CDR3 region: CASSMGGTYGYTF. The CDR3 DNA follows: TGTGCCAGCAGTATGGGGGGTACCTATGGCTACACCTTC.

The chain has TRBV5-5 and TRBJ2-1; D is perhaps TRBD1 (5 bases). The tail of the sequence fits TRBJ2-5 better, so the J call may be wrong. Germline V gene lookup returns CDR1 SGHKS and CDR2 YYEKEE (reference sequence). The CDR3 is made up of 14 amino acids. Here the CDR3 DNA reads TGTGCCAGCAGCTTGAACCAGGGCGAAGAGACCCAGTACTTC. Amino acid sequence: CASSLNQGEETQYF.

This clonotype turned up a few times. The J gene is TRBJ1-5, the V gene TRBV19; a possible D gene is TRBD1 (5 bases). Trimming cost V 7 bases and J 3 bases, with 13 bases left between them. The CDR3 is 14 amino acids. Germline V CDR1 and CDR2: LNHDA, SQIVND (reference sequence). In DNA, the CDR3 is TGTGCCAGTATTCATACAGGATCCAATCAGCCCCAGCATTTT. This translates into CASIHTGSNQPQHF.

The rearrangement joins TRBV18 to TRBJ1-2, with a tentative D call TRBD1 (6 bases). The V end lost 6 bases, the J end lost 6 bases, and 17 bases lay between the germline ends. This CDR3 region has 14 residues. CDR1 is KGHSH and CDR2 is LQKENI in the germline V gene. CDR3 region: CASSPRQEADGYTF. CDR3 nucleotides: TGTGCCAGCTCGCCAAGACAGGAGGCGGATGGCTACACCTTC. The full variable domain, in which reference TRBV18 and TRBJ1-2 provide the parts outside the CDR3, is NAGVMQNPRHLVRRRGQEARLRCSPMKGHSHVYWYRQLPEEGLKFMVYLQKENIIDESGMPKERFSAEFPKEGPSILRIQQVVRGDSAAYFCASSPRQEADGYTFGSGTRLTVV.

The chain employs TRBV7-2 and TRBJ2-7; D tentatively reads TRBD1 or TRBD2 (5 bases each). Germline V lookup: CDR1 SGHTA, CDR2 FQGNSA. This CDR3 contains 14 residues. The ends were cut back, 0 bases at V and 6 bases at J, with 12 bases in the middle. The CDR3 protein is CASSLAGDPLEQYF. The CDR3 DNA is TGTGCCAGCAGCTTAGCGGGGGATCCCCTCGAGCAGTACTTC.

On this clonotype itself: The conserved phenylalanine or tryptophan is not found at the CDR3 terminus, so this likely reflects a read error. The genes are TRBV28 and TRBJ1-2, with D unresolved. V lost 8 bases and J lost 2, with 15 bases in between. The germline V gene has CDR1 MDHEN and CDR2 SYDVKM. The CDR3 extends over 14 amino acids. Here the CDR3 reads CASSSTQENYGYTL. The DNA of the CDR3 is TGTGCCAGCTCATCAACTCAGGAAAACTATGGCTACACCCTC.

This clonotype was seen a handful of times. The chain joins TRBV12-3 or TRBV12-4 to TRBJ2-5; 9 bases map to TRBD1. The J call may be mistaken, given a closer DNA end match to TRBJ2-7. CDR3 length: 15 amino acids. DNA of the CDR3: TGTGCCAGCAGCCAACAGACGGGACAGGGTTTCGAGCAGTACTTC. Protein product: CASSQQTGQGFEQYF.

DNA of the CDR3: TGTGCCAGTAGTTCAACGGGACAGGGATCTTATGGCTACACCTTC. As protein: CASSSTGQGSYGYTF. The J gene is TRBJ1-2, the V gene TRBV19; TRBD1 agrees at 9 bases. The CDR3 runs 15 residues. CDR1 LNHDA and CDR2 SQIVND come from the germline V gene (reference sequence). The V and J ends lost 5 bases and 5 bases, in that order; junction bases with no gene match: 9. The full variable domain, completed using reference TRBV19 and TRBJ1-2, is DGGITQSPKYLFRKEGQNVTLSCEQNLNHDAMYWYRQDPGQGLRLIYYSQIVNDFQKGDIAEGYSVSREKKESFPLTVTSAQKNPTAFYLCASSSTGQGSYGYTFGSGTRLTVV.

This clonotype was recorded a few times. The rearrangement links TRBV3-1 to TRBJ2-6; D uncertain. Germline V gene lookup returns CDR1 LGHDT and CDR2 YNNKEL (reference sequence). Trimming removed 3 bases at V and 0 bases at J, with 3 bases between. This CDR3 has 14 residues. DNA of the CDR3: TGTGCCAGCAGCCATGGCTCTGGGGCCAACGTCCTGACTTTC. Translation: CASSHGSGANVLTF.

This clonotype was observed a handful of times. The genes are TRBV9 and TRBJ1-2; D possibly corresponds to TRBD1 (5 bases). This CDR3 has 14 residues. CDR1 is SGDLS, CDR2 YYNGEE, per germline. V was cut by 4 bases and J by 4 bases, with 14 bases left in between. CDR3 sequence (DNA): TGTGCCAGCAGCCCCCCGGGGACGCGCTATGGCTACACCTTC. This gives the protein CASSPPGTRYGYTF.

This clonotype was seen more than once but under ten times. V usage is TRBV7-2 and J usage is TRBJ2-1; TRBD2 matches 8 bases. With the DNA end fitting TRBJ2-7 better, the J assignment may be wrong. Germline CDR1 is SGHTA and CDR2 is FQGNSA. This CDR3 has 15 residues. The chain's CDR3 is CASSLYGGEVGGQYF. The CDR3 region has the DNA TGTGCCAGCAGCTTATACGGGGGGGAAGTGGGTGGGCAGTACTTC.